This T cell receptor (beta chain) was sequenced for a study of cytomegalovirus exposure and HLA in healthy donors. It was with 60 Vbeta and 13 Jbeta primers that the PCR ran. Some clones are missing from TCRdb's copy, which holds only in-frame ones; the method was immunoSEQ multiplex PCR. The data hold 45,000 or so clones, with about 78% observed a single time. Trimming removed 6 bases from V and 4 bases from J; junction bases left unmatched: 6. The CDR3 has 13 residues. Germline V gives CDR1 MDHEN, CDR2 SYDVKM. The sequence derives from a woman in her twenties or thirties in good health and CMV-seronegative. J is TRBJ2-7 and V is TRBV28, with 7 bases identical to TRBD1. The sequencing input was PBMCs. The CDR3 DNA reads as TGTGCCAGCAGCCCCGGACAGGTGTACGAGCAGTACTTC. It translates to CASSPGQVYEQYF.